The source of this T cell receptor beta chain is a study of cytomegalovirus exposure and HLA in healthy donors. The CDR3 runs to 16 residues. Germline lookup yields CDR1 SGHTA and CDR2 FQGTGA. J gave up 4 bases and V 8 bases, and 12 bases lay outside the gene matches. Remarks on this clone: Its target is unknown.

Use of 60 Vbeta and 13 Jbeta primers characterized the PCR. Clones were read by immunoSEQ multiplex PCR, and TCRdb kept only the in-frame ones, dropping some. The sample yields around 100,000 clones, 7.5% to 8.5% seen once. Study results and caveats: Later analysis showed TCR association rates varying by HLA locus, highest for DRB1 and lowest for HLA-C. Researchers reported in a later analysis that a missense DCLRE1C variant was tied to TCR beta V- and J-gene trimming. V segments that were indistinguishable, TRBV6-2 and TRBV6-3 among them, were omitted from analysis. Links to common viral pathogens appeared, in a later analysis, for several of the most significant clusters.

Sequencing was performed on PBMCs. The chain is built from TRBV7-3 and TRBJ2-1; 9 nucleotides agree with TRBD2. This TCR was recovered from a man aged 45-60 years in good health and CMV-seronegative. The DNA of the CDR3 is TGTGCCAGCGCGGAGTTGAGGCGGGGGGGGTACAATGAGCAGTTCTTC. Protein sequence: CASAELRRGGYNEQFF.